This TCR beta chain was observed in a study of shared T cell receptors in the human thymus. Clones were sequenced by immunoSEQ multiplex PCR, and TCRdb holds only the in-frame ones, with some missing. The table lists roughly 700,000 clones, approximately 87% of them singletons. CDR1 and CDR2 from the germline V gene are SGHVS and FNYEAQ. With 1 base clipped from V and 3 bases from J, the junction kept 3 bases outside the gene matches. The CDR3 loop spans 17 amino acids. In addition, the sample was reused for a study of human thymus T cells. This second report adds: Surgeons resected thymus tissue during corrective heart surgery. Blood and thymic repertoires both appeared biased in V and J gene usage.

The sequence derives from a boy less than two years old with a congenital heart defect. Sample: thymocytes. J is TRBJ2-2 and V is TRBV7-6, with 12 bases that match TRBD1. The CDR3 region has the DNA TGTGCCAGCAGCTTAGGGGACAGGGGGCAAGACACCGGGGAGCTGTTTTTT. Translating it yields CASSLGDRGQDTGELFF.